The entry below describes one TCR beta chain. Germline CDR1 is SGHDT and CDR2 is YYEEEE. The CDR3 totals 15 residues. Trimming pared 5 bases from V and 2 bases from J, leaving 14 bases between. This table comes from immunoSEQ multiplex PCR, and its TCRdb copy is limited to in-frame clones, with some not included. The sample lists roughly 250,000 clones, 87% occurring once. The entry originates in a study of blood T cell repertoires in COVID-19. This receptor was obtained from a man aged 55 to 69 who had recovered from COVID-19. V and J are TRBV5-6 and TRBJ1-5, with D possibly matching TRBD1 (6 bases). Input material: peripheral blood. In DNA, the CDR3 is TGTGCCAGCAGTTTTCACTGGACAGGCAATCAGCCCCAGCATTTT. This encodes CASSFHWTGNQPQHF.